The 5 T cell receptor beta chains below were found in one sample sequenced in a study of tumor and adjacent non-tumor tissue in lung cancer (dated by TCRdb to about 2018). RNA was isolated from bulk, unsorted tissue, and RNA quality was assessed with a NanoDrop ND-1000 and an Agilent 2100. Distant non-tumor tissue taken more than 3 cm from the tumor edge was used as the normal lung sample. Library generation was performed with multiplex PCR. Sequencing relied on an Illumina HiSeq 2500. TCRbeta libraries were constructed through three rounds of nested PCR with primers (Table S4) according to protocols adapted from ARM-PCR. The public reads were reprocessed in TCRdb via fastp at Q25 and MiXCR, keeping in-frame beta chains. CDR3 protein duplicates are merged, each entry listing the most common genes and DNA. The sample includes 80,000 to 130,000 distinct CDR3 sequences, with approximately 65% observed a single time. The ten largest clones take up around 20% of the sample.

The sequencing sample was made of distant non-tumor lung tissue. The receptors derive from a man aged 25-40 years with non-small cell lung cancer.

Concerning this clonotype: The junction differs from germline at one of its ends, possibly a read error. The chain employs TRBV10-3 and TRBJ2-7; D unresolved. This CDR3 is 14 amino acids long. Germline V gene data show CDR1 as ENHRY and CDR2 as SYGVKD. The CDR3 protein is CVITESNWDGEQYF. CDR3 coding DNA: TGTGTCATCACTGAGTCGAATTGGGATGGCGAGCAGTACTTC.

Worth noting for this clonotype: The junction and the germline gene differ at one end; a read error may be behind it. The chain has TRBV29-1 and TRBJ1-1; no clear D. CDR3 length equals 12 residues. Germline V gene data show CDR1 as SQVTM and CDR2 as ANQGSEA. Written as DNA, the CDR3 is TGCAGCGCAAGGGAGGGAACTTCTGAGGCTTTCTTT. It yields the protein CSAREGTSEAFF.

As to this clonotype: One end of the junction is discordant with germline, which a read error may explain. The chain uses TRBV5-4 and TRBJ2-3; TRBD2 matches 9 bases. The CDR3 length is 14 residues. The V gene's germline CDR1 is SGHNT and CDR2 YYREEE (reference sequence). The CDR3 is CATSLAVAGDMQYF. Here the CDR3 DNA reads TGTGCCACCAGCCTCGCTGTAGCGGGAGATATGCAGTATTTT.

The chain joins TRBV20-1 to TRBJ2-7; a weak D match, TRBD2 (6 bases). CDR3 length: 14 amino acids. Germline CDR1 and CDR2: DFQATT and SNEGSKA (reference sequence). V was pared by 2 bases and J by 6 bases, with 17 bases between. The CDR3 nucleotides are TGCAGTGCTAGACTAGTGGAGGGTAACGGCGAGCAGTACTTC. Translated, it gives CSARLVEGNGEQYF.

To note about this clonotype: A read error may explain this, as a much larger clone is one base away. V is TRBV4-1 and J is TRBJ1-3; D not resolved. Germline-derived CDR1 and CDR2 are MGHRA and YSYEKL. V was trimmed by 2 bases and J by 0 bases, leaving 8 bases between them. The CDR3 runs to 15 residues. The CDR3 protein is CASSQPITSGNTIYF. The CDR3 DNA reads as TGCGCCAGCAGCCAACCTATAACCTCTGGAAACACCATATATTTT.